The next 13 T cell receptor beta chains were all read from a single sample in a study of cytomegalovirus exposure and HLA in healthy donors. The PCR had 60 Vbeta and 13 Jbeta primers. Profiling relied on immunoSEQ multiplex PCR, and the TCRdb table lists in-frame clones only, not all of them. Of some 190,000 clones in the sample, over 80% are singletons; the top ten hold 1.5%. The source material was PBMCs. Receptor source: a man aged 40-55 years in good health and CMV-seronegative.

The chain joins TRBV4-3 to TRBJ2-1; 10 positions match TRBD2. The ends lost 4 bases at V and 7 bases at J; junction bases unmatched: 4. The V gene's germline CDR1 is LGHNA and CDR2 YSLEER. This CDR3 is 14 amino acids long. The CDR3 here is CASSLSGGSNEQFF. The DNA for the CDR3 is TGCGCCAGCAGCCTTAGCGGGGGGTCGAATGAGCAGTTCTTC.

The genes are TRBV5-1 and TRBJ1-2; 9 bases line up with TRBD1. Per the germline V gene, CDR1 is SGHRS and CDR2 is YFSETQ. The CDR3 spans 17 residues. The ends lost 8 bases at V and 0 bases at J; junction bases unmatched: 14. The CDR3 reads CASRSAPGQGANYGYTF. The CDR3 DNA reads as TGCGCCAGTCGCTCCGCTCCGGGACAGGGTGCTAACTATGGCTACACCTTC.

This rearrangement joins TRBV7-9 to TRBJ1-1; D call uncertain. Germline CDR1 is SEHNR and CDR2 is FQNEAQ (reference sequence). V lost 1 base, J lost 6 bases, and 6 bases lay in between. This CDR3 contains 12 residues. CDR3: CASSLVLSEAFF. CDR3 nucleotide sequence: TGTGCCAGCAGCTTAGTGTTATCTGAAGCTTTCTTT.

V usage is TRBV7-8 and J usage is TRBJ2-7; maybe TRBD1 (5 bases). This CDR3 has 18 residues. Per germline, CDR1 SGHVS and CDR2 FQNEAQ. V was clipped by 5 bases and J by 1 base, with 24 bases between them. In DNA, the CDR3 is TGTGCCAGCAGCCCGTTGAAGTGGAAGCAGGGTGGGTCCTACGAGCAGTACTTC. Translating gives CASSPLKWKQGGSYEQYF.

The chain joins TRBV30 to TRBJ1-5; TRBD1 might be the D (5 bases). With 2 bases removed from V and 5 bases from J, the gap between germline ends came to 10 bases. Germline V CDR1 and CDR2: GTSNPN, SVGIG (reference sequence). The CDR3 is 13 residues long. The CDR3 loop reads CAWSIGVYQPQHF. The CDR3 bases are TGTGCCTGGAGTATAGGGGTCTATCAGCCCCAGCATTTT.

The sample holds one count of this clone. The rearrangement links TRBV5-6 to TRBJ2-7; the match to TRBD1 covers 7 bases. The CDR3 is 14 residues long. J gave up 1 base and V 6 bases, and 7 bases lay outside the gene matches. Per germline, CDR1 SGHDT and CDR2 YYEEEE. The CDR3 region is CASTLSGQSYEQYF. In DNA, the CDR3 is TGTGCCAGCACCCTGTCGGGACAGTCCTACGAGCAGTACTTC. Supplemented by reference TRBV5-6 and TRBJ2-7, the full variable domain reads DAGVTQSPTHLIKTRGQQVTLRCSPKSGHDTVSWYQQALGQGPQFIFQYYEEEERQRGNFPDRFSGHQFPNYSSELNVNALLLGDSALYLCASTLSGQSYEQYFGPGTRLTVT.

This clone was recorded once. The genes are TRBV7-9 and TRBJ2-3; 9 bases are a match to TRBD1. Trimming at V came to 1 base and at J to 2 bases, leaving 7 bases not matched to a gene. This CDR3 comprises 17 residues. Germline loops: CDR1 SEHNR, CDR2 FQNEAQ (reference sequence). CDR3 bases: TGTGCCAGCAGCTTAGACGCCCGGACAGGGGACACAGATACGCAGTATTTT. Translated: CASSLDARTGDTDTQYF. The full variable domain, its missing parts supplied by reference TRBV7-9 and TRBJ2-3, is DTGVSQNPRHKITKRGQNVTFRCDPISEHNRLYWYRQTLGQGPEFLTYFQNEAQLEKSRLLSDRFSAERPKGSFSTLEIQRTEQGDSAMYLCASSLDARTGDTDTQYFGPGTRLTVL.

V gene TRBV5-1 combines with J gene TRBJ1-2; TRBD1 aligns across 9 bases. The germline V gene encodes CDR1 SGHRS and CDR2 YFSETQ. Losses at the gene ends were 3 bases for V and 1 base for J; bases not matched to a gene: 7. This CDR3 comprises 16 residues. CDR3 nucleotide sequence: TGCGCCAGCAGCTACACGACAGGGGGTCATAACTATGGCTACACCTTC. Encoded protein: CASSYTTGGHNYGYTF.

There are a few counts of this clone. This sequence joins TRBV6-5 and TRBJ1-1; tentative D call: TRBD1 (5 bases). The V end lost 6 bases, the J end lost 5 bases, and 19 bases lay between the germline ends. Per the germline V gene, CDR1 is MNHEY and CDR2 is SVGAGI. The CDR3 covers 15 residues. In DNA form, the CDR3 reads TGTGCCAGCAGGAGACCAGGGTCGGGTAAGACTGAAGCTTTCTTT. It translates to CASRRPGSGKTEAFF.

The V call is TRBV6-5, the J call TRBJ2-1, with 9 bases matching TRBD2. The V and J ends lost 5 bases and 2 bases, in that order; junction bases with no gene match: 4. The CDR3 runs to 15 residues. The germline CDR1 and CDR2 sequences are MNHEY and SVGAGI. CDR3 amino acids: CASSTLAGTYNEQFF. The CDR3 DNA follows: TGTGCCAGCAGTACTCTAGCGGGGACCTACAATGAGCAGTTCTTC.

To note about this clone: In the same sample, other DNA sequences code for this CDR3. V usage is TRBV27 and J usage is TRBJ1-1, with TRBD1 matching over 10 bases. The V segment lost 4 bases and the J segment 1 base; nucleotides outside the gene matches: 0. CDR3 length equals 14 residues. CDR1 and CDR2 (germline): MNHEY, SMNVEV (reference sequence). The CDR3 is CASSWDRGNTEAFF. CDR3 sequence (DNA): TGTGCCAGCAGTTGGGACAGGGGGAACACTGAAGCTTTCTTT.

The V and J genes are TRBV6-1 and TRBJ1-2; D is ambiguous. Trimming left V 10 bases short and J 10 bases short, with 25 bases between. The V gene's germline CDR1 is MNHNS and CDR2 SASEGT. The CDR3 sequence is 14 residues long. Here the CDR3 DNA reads TGTGCCAACTCTAGACCCCCGGCCCTCGAATCCTACACCTTC. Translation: CANSRPPALESYTF.

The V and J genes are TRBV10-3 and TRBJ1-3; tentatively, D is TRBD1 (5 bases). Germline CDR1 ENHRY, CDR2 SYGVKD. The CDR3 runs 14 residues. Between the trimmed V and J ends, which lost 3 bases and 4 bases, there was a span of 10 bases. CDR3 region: CAISDPRGGNTIYF. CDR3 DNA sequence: TGTGCCATCAGTGACCCCCGGGGGGGAAACACCATATATTTT.